This entry describes one T cell receptor beta chain. It has no known antigen specificity. The input lacks base qualities; no much larger clone sits a single base away. The cohort comprised some 730 healthy bone marrow donors. At the time of sampling, every cohort member was nominally healthy, though immune exposures that went unrecorded were likely present. The donor tested CMV seropositive and was one of the 289 seropositive cohort members. A peripheral blood sample was collected from each donor, and TCR beta sequencing was performed on peripheral blood mononuclear cells. The Qiagen DNeasy Blood Extraction Kit was used to extract genomic DNA from the blood cell samples. The data stem from a study of cytomegalovirus exposure and HLA in healthy donors listed by TCRdb under 2017. As for the study more broadly: An earlier analysis of some 600 of the donors reported 276 Gb of sequence data and around 110 million unique TCR beta sequences obtained from about 200 million T cells. An early release that covered about 600 HLA-typed donors contained about 300 gigabases of sequencing data and tens of millions of unique TCR sequences. Of the 398 genotyped donors, 65% to 90% were placed in the genetic ancestry cluster associated with self-reported Caucasian donors. The study aimed to test whether signatures of past pathogen exposure could be identified by cataloging public T cell receptors. The study used immunosequencing to profile the T cell repertoires of around 600 subjects and linked those repertoires to cytomegalovirus serostatus. A separate validation cohort of over a hundred different subjects was used in addition to the roughly 670-subject first cohort. To predict cytomegalovirus infection status, the study combined high-throughput TCR immunosequencing, statistical association of individual TCRs with disease status, and machine learning. A later analysis re-analyzed previously published TCR beta repertoires from several hundred donors and added high-resolution HLA genotyping to study TCR occurrence patterns. In the later analysis, no new phenotypic data were used to find candidate immune exposures; instead, reliance was placed on TCR beta sequences and their occurrence across donors. An earlier analysis of 587 of the donors used high-throughput TCR beta sequencing to judge whether each TCR beta V gene segment behaved as functional or pseudogenic. Donor age, sex, ethnicity and CMV serostatus were compiled together with the repertoire data. A later genetic analysis took genome-wide SNP genotypes for about 60% of the roughly 670 donors and used that subset as a discovery cohort. Every repertoire in the discovery cohort had been generated on one and the same sequencing platform. HLA typing covered class I and class II loci at four-digit resolution. Typing coverage differed by locus: A, B, C, DRB1 and DQB1 were typed in about 620-630 donors, DQA1 in about 500, DPA1 in around 600, and DPB1 in around 490. A handful of DR-DQ haplotypes were handled as single units for association and clustering because linkage in the cohort was strong. Among roughly 400 genotyped donors of the cohort, an average of about 220,000 unique TCR beta nucleotide sequences was sequenced per donor, of which roughly 17% were non-productive. On the study overall, not on this receptor specifically: A later analysis reported that several top co-occurrence clusters appeared linked to parvovirus B19, influenza, CMV and Epstein-Barr virus. A later analysis associated 15,000 to 20,000 TCR beta sequences with specific HLA alleles at a false discovery rate of 0.05. Roughly uniform sequencing depth across donors was assumed in presence/absence analyses, although this assumption may not hold. Most TCR sequences were seen in very few donors, while some public TCRs were found in many individuals. An earlier analysis of 587 of the donors showed that most TCR beta V segments appeared in productive rearrangements either about 87% or about 30% of the time, which broadly matched IMGT annotations. In vitro tests confirmed that a few of the cytomegalovirus-associated TCR beta chains recognize cytomegalovirus antigens. Because counts were too low, roughly 16 rarely observed V segments, including chromosome 9 orphons, were left out of the earlier analysis of several hundred of the donors. Correlated functional status among segregating V segments might be attributable to linkage disequilibrium, but an unknown experimental factor could not be ruled out. According to a later analysis, TCR association rates differed among HLA loci, with DRB1 alleles showing the most associated TCRs and HLA-C alleles showing the fewest. A cluster of highly shared sequence variants was judged likely to represent a technical artifact of the sequencing pipeline. Because HLA typing was missing for some donors at each locus, association tests included only the typed subset. A later analysis found that HLA-associated TCR beta chains were more clonally expanded and had lower generation probabilities than equally common non-associated chains. The cohort was sequenced for TCR beta chains only, and without alpha or paired-chain data the features that could be detected were limited. A further reported finding was that TCR beta sequences accurately predicted the HLA-A and HLA-B alleles for most subjects in the first cohort. When HLA alleles, especially DR and DQ, strongly co-occurred, attributing TCR associations to individual alleles was difficult. The classifier was reported to diagnose cytomegalovirus status with high specificity and sensitivity in both the original cohort and the validation cohort. In a later genetic analysis, a missense DCLRE1C variant was associated with V-gene and J-gene trimming of TCR beta chains, and the association was replicated in an independent cohort. A later analysis found that most CMV-associated TCR beta chains appeared HLA-restricted, with HLA associations seemingly driven largely by CMV exposure. It was suggested by the authors that the approach could potentially be generalized to other disease states and immunological phenotypes. CMV serostatus was the only immune exposure information available for the cohort. In a later genetic analysis, fewer N-insertions in productive TCRs were reported among donors in an Asian-associated ancestry cluster than the approximately 670-donor mean. The study listed 150 to 200 TCR beta chains as associated with cytomegalovirus.

Library creation used the immunoSEQ multiplex PCR assay. The multiplex PCR relied on a mix of 60 forward primers for TCR Vbeta segments and 13 reverse primers for TCR Jbeta segments. The CDR3 region of rearranged TCR beta genes was amplified from genomic DNA by a multiplex PCR assay. The amplified TCR beta libraries were sequenced on the Illumina HiSeq System as 87-base-pair reads. In the paper's pipeline: In a later analysis, 80 million or so unique TCR beta chains were counted across the 500 to 700 repertoires, and approximately 11 million of these chains were shared by at least two donors. Raw reads were error-corrected and collapsed into unique sequences with a nearest-neighbor algorithm that merged closely related sequences to remove PCR and sequencing errors. Alignment of CDR3 sequences to IMGT reference sequences was used to assign V, D and J gene segments. For a sequence to be retained, a match of at least six nucleotides was required to both a V gene segment and a J gene segment. Rearrangements were called productive when the CDR3 lacked stop codons and stayed in frame with V and J; all others were non-productive. CDR3 was defined according to IMGT convention as the region running from the second conserved V-encoded cysteine to the conserved J-encoded phenylalanine. In an earlier analysis of more than 550 of the donors, sequences lacking an unambiguous match to a single V gene segment were excluded. An earlier analysis of 587 of the donors classified V segments as functional when productive rearrangements were above 56.7% and as segregating when the standard deviation between donors was above 5%. A statistical classification framework was built for diagnosing cytomegalovirus status from the catalog of TCR beta chain sequences. In a later analysis, V and J genes were assigned by comparing TCR nucleotide sequences against IMGT/GENE-DB human TR gene sequences. Using the TCRdist pipeline, a later analysis assigned CDR3 sequences along with most-parsimonious VDJ recombination scenarios. In a later analysis, each TCR beta chain was defined by its CDR3 amino acid sequence together with its V-gene family, and reads without a unique V-gene family were excluded. A later analysis removed several hundred highly shared, low-generation-probability nucleotide sequences to deal with suspected cross-contamination and a sequencing artifact. A later analysis calculated a clonal expansion index for each public chain from normalized within-repertoire ranks of inferred template counts. Generation probabilities in a later analysis came from a VDJ recombination model fitted to out-of-frame rearrangements, and those results were checked against IGoR. A later analysis scored TCR-TCR, TCR-HLA and TCR-CMV co-occurrence with hypergeometric tests, applying a repertoire-size bias correction to TCR pairs. To estimate false discovery rates, a later analysis permuted the HLA or CMV assignments 20 times. In a later analysis, co-occurring TCRs were grouped using DBSCAN, and TCRdist sequence similarity was added for clustering within HLA-allele-positive subsets. For co-occurrence clustering, repertoires with fewer than 30,000 or more than 120,000 public chains were excluded, along with 5 or 6 repertoires with anomalous nucleotide sharing. TCRdb mirrors the immuneACCESS table, restricted to in-frame sequences. Some clones are absent from its copies; in checked studies, under half trace to an unresolved V gene, and the reason for the others is unknown. From that table come the V and J calls and clone size; the DNA was used to work out D and trimming. The sample table holds approximately 100,000 clones, of which 74% were seen once. The ten largest account for around 2.5% of the sample.

The source material was PBMCs. The source of this sequence is a man between 50 and 59 years old in good health and CMV-seropositive.

For the CDR3, the sequence is CASSAGQGGIYGYTF. Read as DNA, the sequence is TGTGCCAGCAGTGCGGGACAGGGAGGTATATATGGCTACACCTTC. Here the chain combines TRBV25-1 and TRBJ1-2, with 9 bases matching TRBD1. Its CDR3 holds 15 amino acids, cysteine through phenylalanine. Here the CDR3 DNA is all that survives: 45 bases in frame from base 1. CDR1 and CDR2, looked up from the germline V gene, are MGHDK and SYGVNS. Trimmed from V: 4 bases; trimmed from J: 5 bases; junction bases lacking a gene match: 8.